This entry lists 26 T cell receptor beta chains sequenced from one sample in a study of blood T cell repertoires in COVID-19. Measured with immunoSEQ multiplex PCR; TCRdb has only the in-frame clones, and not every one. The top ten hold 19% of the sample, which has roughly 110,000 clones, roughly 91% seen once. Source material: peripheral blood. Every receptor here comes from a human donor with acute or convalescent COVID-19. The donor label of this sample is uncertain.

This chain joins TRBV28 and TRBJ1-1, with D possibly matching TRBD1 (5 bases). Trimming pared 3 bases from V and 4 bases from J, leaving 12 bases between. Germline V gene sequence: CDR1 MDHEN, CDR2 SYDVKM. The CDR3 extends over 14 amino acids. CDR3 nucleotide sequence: TGTGCCAGCAGTTTCATGGTCGGGGGCACTGAAGCTTTCTTT. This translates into CASSFMVGGTEAFF.

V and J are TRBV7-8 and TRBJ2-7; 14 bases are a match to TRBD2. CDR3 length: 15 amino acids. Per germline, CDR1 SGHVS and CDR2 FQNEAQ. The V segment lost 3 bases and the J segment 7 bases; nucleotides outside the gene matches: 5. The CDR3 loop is CASSLGGLAGGEQYF. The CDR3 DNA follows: TGTGCCAGCAGCTTGGGAGGACTAGCGGGGGGTGAGCAGTACTTC.

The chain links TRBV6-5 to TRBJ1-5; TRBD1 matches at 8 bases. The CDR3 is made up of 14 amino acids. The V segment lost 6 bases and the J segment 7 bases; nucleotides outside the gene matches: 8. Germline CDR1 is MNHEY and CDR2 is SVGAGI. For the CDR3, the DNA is TGTGCCAGCAGGACAGGACAGGGCCAACAGCCCCAGCATTTT. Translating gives CASRTGQGQQPQHF.

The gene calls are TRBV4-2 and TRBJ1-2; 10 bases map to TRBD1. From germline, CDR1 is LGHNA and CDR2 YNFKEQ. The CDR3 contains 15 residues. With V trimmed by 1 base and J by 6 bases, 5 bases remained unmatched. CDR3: CASSQASGQGDGYTF. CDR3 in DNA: TGTGCCAGCAGCCAAGCTAGCGGACAGGGGGATGGCTACACCTTC.

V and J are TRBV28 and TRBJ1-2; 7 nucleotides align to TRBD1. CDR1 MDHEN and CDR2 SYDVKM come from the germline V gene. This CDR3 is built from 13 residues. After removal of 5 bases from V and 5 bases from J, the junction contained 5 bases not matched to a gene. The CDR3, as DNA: TGTGCCAGCAGTCCGGGACAGACTTATGGCTACACCTTC. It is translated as CASSPGQTYGYTF.

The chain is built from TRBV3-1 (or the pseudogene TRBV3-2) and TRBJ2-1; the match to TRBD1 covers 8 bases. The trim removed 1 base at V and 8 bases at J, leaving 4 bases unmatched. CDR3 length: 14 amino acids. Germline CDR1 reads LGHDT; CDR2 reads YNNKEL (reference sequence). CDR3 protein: CASSQGTGTDEQFF. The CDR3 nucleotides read TGTGCCAGCAGCCAAGGGACAGGGACGGATGAGCAGTTCTTC.

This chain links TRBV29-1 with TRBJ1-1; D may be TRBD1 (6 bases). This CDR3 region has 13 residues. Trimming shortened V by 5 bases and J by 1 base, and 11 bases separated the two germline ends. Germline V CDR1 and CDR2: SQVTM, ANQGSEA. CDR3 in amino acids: CSVLEQGNTEAFF. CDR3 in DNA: TGCAGCGTTCTGGAACAGGGGAACACTGAAGCTTTCTTT.

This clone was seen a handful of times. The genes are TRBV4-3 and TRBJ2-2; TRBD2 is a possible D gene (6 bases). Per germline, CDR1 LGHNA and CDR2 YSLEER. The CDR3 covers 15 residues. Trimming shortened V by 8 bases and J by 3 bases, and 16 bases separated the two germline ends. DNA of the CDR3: TGCGCCAGCGCGGGAAGAGTTTCGGACACCGGGGAGCTGTTTTTT. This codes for CASAGRVSDTGELFF.

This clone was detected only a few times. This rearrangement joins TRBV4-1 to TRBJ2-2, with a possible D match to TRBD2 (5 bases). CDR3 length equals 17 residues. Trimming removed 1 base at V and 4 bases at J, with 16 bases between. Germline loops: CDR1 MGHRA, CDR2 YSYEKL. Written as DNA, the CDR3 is TGCGCCAGCAGCCAAGGAATCACGGGGTTGGGCACCGGGGAGCTGTTTTTT. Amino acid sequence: CASSQGITGLGTGELFF.

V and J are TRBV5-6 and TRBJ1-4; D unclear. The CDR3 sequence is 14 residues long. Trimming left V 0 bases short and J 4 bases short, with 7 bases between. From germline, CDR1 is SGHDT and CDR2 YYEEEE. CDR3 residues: CASSLDRNNEKLFF. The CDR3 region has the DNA TGTGCCAGCAGCTTGGACAGAAATAATGAAAAACTGTTTTTT.

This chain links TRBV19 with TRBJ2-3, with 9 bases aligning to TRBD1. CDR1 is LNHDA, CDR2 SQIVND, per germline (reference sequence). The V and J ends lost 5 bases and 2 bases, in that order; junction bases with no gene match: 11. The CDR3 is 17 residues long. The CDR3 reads CASSSRGTGFDTDTQYF. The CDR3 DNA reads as TGTGCCAGTAGTTCCCGCGGGACAGGGTTTGACACAGATACGCAGTATTTT.

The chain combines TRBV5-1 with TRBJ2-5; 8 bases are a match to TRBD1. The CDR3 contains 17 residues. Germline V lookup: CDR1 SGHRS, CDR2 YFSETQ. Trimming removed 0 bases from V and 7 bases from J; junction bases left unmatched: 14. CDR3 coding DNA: TGCGCCAGCAGCTTGGGATCGACAGGGGCGGTTTCATCGACCCAGTACTTC. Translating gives CASSLGSTGAVSSTQYF.

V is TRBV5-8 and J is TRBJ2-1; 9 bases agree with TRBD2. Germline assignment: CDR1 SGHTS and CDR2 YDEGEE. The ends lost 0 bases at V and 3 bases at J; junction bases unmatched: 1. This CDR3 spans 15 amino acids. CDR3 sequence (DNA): TGTGCCAGCAGCTTGGGACTAGCGGACTACAATGAGCAGTTCTTC. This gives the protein CASSLGLADYNEQFF.

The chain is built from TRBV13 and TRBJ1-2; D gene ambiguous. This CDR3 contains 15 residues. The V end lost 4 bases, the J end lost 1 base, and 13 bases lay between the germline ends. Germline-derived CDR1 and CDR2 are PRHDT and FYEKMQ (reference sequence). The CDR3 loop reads CASSYGSMGNYGYTF. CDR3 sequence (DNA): TGTGCCAGCAGCTACGGGTCAATGGGTAACTATGGCTACACCTTC.

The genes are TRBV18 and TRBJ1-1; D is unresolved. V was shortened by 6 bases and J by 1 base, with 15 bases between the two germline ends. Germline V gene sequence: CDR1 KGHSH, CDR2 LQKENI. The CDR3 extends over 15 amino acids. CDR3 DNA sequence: TGTGCCAGCTCCCCGAACACAGTGGGGAACACTGAAGCTTTCTTT. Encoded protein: CASSPNTVGNTEAFF.

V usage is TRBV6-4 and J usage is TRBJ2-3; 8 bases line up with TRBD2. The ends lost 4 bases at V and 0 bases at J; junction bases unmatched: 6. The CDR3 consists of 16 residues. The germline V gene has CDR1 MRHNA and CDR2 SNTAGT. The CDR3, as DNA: TGTGCCAGCAGTGCAGCTGCGGGAGGCAGCACAGATACGCAGTATTTT. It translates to CASSAAAGGSTDTQYF.

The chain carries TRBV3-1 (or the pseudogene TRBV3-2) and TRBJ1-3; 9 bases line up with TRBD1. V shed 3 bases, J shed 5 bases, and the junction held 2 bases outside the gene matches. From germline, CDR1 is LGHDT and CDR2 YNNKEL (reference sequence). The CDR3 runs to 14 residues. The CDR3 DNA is TGTGCCAGCAGCCAGGGACAGGGTAGAAACACCATATATTTT. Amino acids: CASSQGQGRNTIYF.

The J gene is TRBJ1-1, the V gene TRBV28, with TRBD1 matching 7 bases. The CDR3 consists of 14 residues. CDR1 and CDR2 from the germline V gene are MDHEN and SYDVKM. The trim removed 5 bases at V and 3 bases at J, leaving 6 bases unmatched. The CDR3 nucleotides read TGTGCCAGCAGTCTCTCCGGGACAGACACTGAAGCTTTCTTT. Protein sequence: CASSLSGTDTEAFF.

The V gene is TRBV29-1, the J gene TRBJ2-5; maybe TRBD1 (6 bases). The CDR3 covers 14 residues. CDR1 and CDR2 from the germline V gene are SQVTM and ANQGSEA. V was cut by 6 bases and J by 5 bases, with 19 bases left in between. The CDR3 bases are TGCAGCGTCCCAATACAGGGATTTGGGGAGACCCAGTACTTC. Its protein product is CSVPIQGFGETQYF.

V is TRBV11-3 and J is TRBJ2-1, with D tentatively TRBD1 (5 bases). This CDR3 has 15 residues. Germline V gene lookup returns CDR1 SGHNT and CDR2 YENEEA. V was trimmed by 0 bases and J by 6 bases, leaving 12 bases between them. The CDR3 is CASSLDAPGPNEQFF. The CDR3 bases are TGTGCCAGCAGCTTAGATGCGCCAGGGCCCAATGAGCAGTTCTTC.

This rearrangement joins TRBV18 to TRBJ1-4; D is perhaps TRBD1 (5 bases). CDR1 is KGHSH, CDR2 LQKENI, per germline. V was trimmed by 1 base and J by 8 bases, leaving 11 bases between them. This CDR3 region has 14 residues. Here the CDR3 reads CASSPRTGEEKLFF. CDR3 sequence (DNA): TGTGCCAGCTCACCACGAACAGGTGAAGAAAAACTGTTTTTT.

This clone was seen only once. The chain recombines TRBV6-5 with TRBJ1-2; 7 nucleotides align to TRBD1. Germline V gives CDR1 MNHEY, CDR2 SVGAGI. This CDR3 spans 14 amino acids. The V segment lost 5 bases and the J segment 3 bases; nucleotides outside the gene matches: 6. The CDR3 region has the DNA TGTGCCAGCAGTCCCGGCAGGGGGTACTATGGCTACACCTTC. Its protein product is CASSPGRGYYGYTF.

The DNA for the CDR3 is TGTGCCAGCAGCTTAAGGTCACGGAGCACAGATACGCAGTATTTT. This codes for CASSLRSRSTDTQYF. The chain carries TRBV7-3 and TRBJ2-3; D is uncertain. The germline gives CDR1 SGHTA, CDR2 FQGTGA. CDR3 size: 15 residues. Trimming left V 1 base short and J 0 bases short, with 8 bases between.

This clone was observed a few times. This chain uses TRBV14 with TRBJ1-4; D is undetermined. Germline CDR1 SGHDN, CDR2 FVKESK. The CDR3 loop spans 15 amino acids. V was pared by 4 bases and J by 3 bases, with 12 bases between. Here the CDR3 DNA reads TGTGCCAGCAGCCGATTCGGCGAGGCTAATGAAAAACTGTTTTTT. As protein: CASSRFGEANEKLFF.

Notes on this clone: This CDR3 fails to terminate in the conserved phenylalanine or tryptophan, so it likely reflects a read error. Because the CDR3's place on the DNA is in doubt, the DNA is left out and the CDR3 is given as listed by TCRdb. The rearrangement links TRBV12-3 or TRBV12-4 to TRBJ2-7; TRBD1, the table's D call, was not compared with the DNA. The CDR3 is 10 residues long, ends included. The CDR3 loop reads CASSLPPREL.

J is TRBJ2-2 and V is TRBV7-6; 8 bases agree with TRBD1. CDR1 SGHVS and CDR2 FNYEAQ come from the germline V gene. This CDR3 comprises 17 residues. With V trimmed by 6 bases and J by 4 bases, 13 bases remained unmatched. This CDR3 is CASREGLARGLTGELFF. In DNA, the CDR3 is TGTGCCAGCAGGGAAGGGTTGGCCAGGGGGCTCACCGGGGAGCTGTTTTTT. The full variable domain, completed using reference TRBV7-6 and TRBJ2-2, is GAGVSQSPRYKVTKRGQDVALRCDPISGHVSLYWYRQALGQGPEFLTYFNYEAQQDKSGLPNDRFSAERPEGSISTLTIQRTEQRDSAMYRCASREGLARGLTGELFFGEGSRLTVL.